This T cell receptor (beta chain) was identified in a study of shared clonotypes between healthy human individuals. Adults of Caucasian background living in Nashville, Tennessee made up all donors. The CD4+ fraction was divided into a CD45RA+ naive subset and a CD45RA-negative memory subset. The CDR3 has 13 residues. The V end lost 2 bases, the J end lost 11 bases, and 16 bases lay between the germline ends. Looked up from germline, CDR1 is GTSNPN and CDR2 is SVGIG (reference sequence). When replicate PCRs were run on sorted subsets, they used around 200 ng DNA, about 30,000 T cell genomes. In the original processing: Filtering differed, since immunoSEQ gave only junction sequences and no quality scores. This table comes from immunoSEQ multiplex PCR, and its TCRdb copy is limited to in-frame clones, with some not included. V, J and clone size derive from that table, while D and trimming were established from the DNA sequence. This table has some 2,000,000 clones, 90% to 97% appearing once.

What was sequenced was naive CD4+ T cells sorted from blood. Subset given: CD45RA+ positively selected. The rearrangement joins TRBV30 to TRBJ1-3, with TRBD1 as a possible D gene (5 bases). This receptor was taken from a man between 18 and 35 years old in good health. CDR3 bases: TGTGCCTGGAGTACGCGACAGTCTTCCCCCATATATTTT. It specifies CAWSTRQSSPIYF.